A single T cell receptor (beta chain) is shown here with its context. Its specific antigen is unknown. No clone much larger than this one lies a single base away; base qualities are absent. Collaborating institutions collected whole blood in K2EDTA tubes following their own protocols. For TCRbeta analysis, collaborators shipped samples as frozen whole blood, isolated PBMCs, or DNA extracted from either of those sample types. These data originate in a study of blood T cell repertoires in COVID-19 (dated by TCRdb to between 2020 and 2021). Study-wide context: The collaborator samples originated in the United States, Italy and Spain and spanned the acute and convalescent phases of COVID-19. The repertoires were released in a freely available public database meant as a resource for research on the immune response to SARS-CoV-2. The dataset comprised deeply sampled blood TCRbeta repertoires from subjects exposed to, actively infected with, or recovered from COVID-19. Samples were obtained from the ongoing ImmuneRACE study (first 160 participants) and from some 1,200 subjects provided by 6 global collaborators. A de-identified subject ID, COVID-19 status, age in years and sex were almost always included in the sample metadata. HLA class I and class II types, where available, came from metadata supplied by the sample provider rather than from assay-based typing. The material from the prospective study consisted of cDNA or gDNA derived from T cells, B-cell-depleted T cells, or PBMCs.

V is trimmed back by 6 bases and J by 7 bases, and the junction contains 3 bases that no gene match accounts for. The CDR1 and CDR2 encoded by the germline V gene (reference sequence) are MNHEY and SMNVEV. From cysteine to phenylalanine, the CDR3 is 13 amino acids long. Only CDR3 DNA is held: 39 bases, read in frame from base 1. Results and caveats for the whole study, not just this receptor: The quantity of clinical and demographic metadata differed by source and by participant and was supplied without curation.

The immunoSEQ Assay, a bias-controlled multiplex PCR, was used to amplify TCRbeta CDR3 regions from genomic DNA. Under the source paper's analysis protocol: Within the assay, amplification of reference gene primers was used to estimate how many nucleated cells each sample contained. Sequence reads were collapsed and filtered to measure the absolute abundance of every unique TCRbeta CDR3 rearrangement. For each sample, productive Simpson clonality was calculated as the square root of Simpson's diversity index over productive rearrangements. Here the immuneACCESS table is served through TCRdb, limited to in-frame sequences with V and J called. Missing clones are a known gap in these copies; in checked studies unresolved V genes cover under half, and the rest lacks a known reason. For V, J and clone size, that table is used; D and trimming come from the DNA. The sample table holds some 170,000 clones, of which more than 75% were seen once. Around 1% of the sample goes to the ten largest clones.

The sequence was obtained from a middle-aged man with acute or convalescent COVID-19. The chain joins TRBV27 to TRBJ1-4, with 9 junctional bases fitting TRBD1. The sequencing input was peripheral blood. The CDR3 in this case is CASRGTGSEKLFF. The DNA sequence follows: TGTGCCAGCAGGGGGACAGGGAGTGAAAAACTGTTTTTT.